The clone carrying this T cell receptor beta chain occurred many times. Its antigen is still unknown. The sample comes from a study of molecular identifiers for immune sequencing clone quantification. The CDR3 length is 18 residues. Points from the study as a whole: Same-barcode identical TCR molecules could make highly expanded clones look smaller than they are.

TCRdb reprocessed the PCR reads via MiXCR and lists one record per CDR3 protein. The sample contains some 650,000 distinct CDR3 sequences, 15% to 20% of which appear only once. Naive CD8 library inputs spanned about 17,000 to 1,100,000 sorted cells and 10%, 30% or 50% RNA. The sample taken for sequencing was naive CD8+ T cells from blood, with Jurkat cell RNA spiked in. Subset of the sample: FACS-sorted CD8+CD4-CCR7+CD45RA+ naive T cells. This chain connects TRBV12-2 to TRBJ2-3; the DNA was not compared with TRBD2, the D call given in the table. TRBV12-2 is tagged as a pseudogene. The sequence came from a human donor in good health. Some libraries in this study had Jurkat cell RNA spiked in. In DNA form, the CDR3 reads TGTGCAAGTCGCTCGGGACTAGCGGGAGGTAGAAGCACAGATACGCAGTATTTT. This gives the protein CASRSGLAGGRSTDTQYF.